The T cell receptor beta chain under discussion was sequenced for a study of OX40 agonist ivuxolimab in advanced cancers. Study-level background: The dose-escalation cohort had hepatocellular carcinoma, melanoma, renal cell or head and neck cancer. Having had anti-PD-1, anti-PD-L1 or anti-CTLA-4 therapy before was allowed, and roughly 39% had some.

Generated by immunoSEQ multiplex PCR, the TCRdb table keeps only in-frame clones and is missing some. Of about 45,000 clones in the sample, around 80% were seen once. The study's findings and limits: Clonal expansion from baseline to week 6 occurred in both CD4+ and CD8+ T cells. The antigens recognized by the expanded peripheral T cells, that is their antigen specificity, were not determined.

The CDR3 contains 15 residues. V lost 5 bases and J lost 9; bases outside the gene matches: 12. The germline CDR1 and CDR2 sequences are SGHAT and FQNNGV. For this clone: Its antigen is unidentified.

The sequence derives from an adult with an advanced solid tumor such as melanoma, head and neck, liver or kidney cancer. The chain carries TRBV11-2 and TRBJ2-2; 7 bases are shared with TRBD1. Sample: CD4+ or CD8+ T cells sorted from blood, taken in a trial of the OX40 agonist ivuxolimab. In DNA form, the CDR3 reads TGTGCCAGCAGCCCCTACAGGGGAACCAGGCGGGAGCTGTTTTTT. This sequence encodes CASSPYRGTRRELFF.